This is a list of T cell receptor beta chains from one sample in a study of T cells after yellow fever vaccination. TCRdb reprocessed the 5' RACE reads with MiXCR, giving one entry per CDR3 protein. The sample carries about 300,000 distinct CDR3 sequences, around 6.8% recorded once. The input for sequencing was PBMCs, taken roughly 47 days after the first yellow fever vaccination. The source of these receptors is a man aged 18 to 30 who received the YFV17D yellow fever vaccine. The CDR3 runs from the conserved cysteine through the conserved F or W. Size tells how often a clone was seen (once, few, many) or the class of an expanded clone, and some rows leave it out.

CDR3 | J | size | V
CASSPDRGPVLTF | TRBJ2-6 | few | TRBV3-1
CSATLWRLSTDTQYF | TRBJ2-3 | NA | TRBV20-1
CASHSGTGSYGYTF | TRBJ1-2 | NA | TRBV6-1
CASSYLTGREIQETQYF | TRBJ2-5 | few | TRBV7-9
CSASSDLQRGTDTQYF | TRBJ2-3 | NA | TRBV20-1
CASSLNRGRGTGELFF | TRBJ2-2 | many | TRBV12-3/TRBV12-4
CASSVTGGVSYNEQFF | TRBJ2-1 | many | TRBV28
CASSHTDGYNQPQHF | TRBJ1-5 | NA | TRBV6-5
CASSGADYGYTF | TRBJ1-2 | NA | TRBV5-6
CASTTHEGKQYVLTF | TRBJ2-6 | NA | TRBV27
CASSFRAGSYNEQFF | TRBJ2-1 | many | TRBV5-1
CASSDSRTGMDQPQHF | TRBJ1-5 | few | TRBV5-6
CASSQLPGGGGNTIYF | TRBJ1-3 | NA | TRBV4-2
CASSQATGGGQPQHF | TRBJ1-5 | many | TRBV4-2
CASSSPLLAGDYNEQFF | TRBJ2-1 | few | TRBV5-6
CASSKDQGFGELFF | TRBJ2-2 | many | TRBV7-3
CASSPGGSDTQYF | TRBJ2-3 | many | TRBV18
CASSPTPGQGFYGYTF | TRBJ1-2 | NA | TRBV18
CSAKGPSRYEQYF | TRBJ2-7 | NA | TRBV20-1
CASRTLFSGGAHNEQFF | TRBJ2-1 | few | TRBV4-3
CASSFDPMNTEAFF | TRBJ1-1 | few | TRBV19
CASSLVRSRLLTDTQYF | TRBJ2-3 | NA | TRBV11-2
CASSLKDGELFF | TRBJ2-2 | few | TRBV7-3
CASRAPGDGEQFF | TRBJ2-1 | NA | TRBV12-3/TRBV12-4
CASSISWTLIVSEQFF | TRBJ2-1 | NA | TRBV19
CASSPWTSYEQYF | TRBJ2-7 | few | TRBV7-2
CASSPAGGQETQYF | TRBJ2-5 | many | TRBV18
CASSRPTSGGASDTQYF | TRBJ2-3 | NA | TRBV4-1
CSARDSGREAFF | TRBJ1-1 | few | TRBV20-1
CASSQEGPRVVAKNIQYF | TRBJ2-4 | NA | TRBV4-2
CSANTPWGATDTQYF | TRBJ2-3 | NA | TRBV20-1
CASSSYWTGTQYF | TRBJ2-3 | NA | TRBV12-3/TRBV12-4
CSAPAWGDGYTF | TRBJ1-2 | NA | TRBV20-1
CASSLRGPQPYGYTF | TRBJ1-2 | few | TRBV12-3/TRBV12-4
CSVEAGGNNEQFF | TRBJ2-1 | NA | TRBV29-1
CSAPYLGGGKNEQFF | TRBJ2-1 | few | TRBV20-1
CASSGAFHTGELFF | TRBJ2-2 | few | TRBV7-9
CASSLGLAASTDTQYF | TRBJ2-3 | many | TRBV7-3
CSFQAGNTIYF | TRBJ1-3 | few | TRBV29-1
CSATRAIGETEAFF | TRBJ1-1 | NA | TRBV20-1
CASSPAGGTTDTQYF | TRBJ2-3 | many | TRBV12-3/TRBV12-4
CASSPTRLITDTQYF | TRBJ2-3 | NA | TRBV7-9
CASSYSTPGLYTEAFF | TRBJ1-1 | NA | TRBV6-5
CASSRGRGGNRETQYF | TRBJ2-5 | few | TRBV7-2
CASSQRVANTGELFF | TRBJ2-2 | NA | TRBV3-1
CASSYLTSGQETQYF | TRBJ2-5 | few | TRBV5-1